Shown below are 25 T cell receptor beta chains from a single sample sequenced in a study of blood T cell repertoires in COVID-19. Using immunoSEQ multiplex PCR, the repertoire was profiled, and TCRdb retains in-frame clones only, with some absent. The data show roughly 230,000 clones, 65% to 85% seen once. The sample comprised peripheral blood. These receptors were taken from a man aged 40-55 years with active or convalescent COVID-19.

The chain uses TRBV6-5 and TRBJ2-7; D might be TRBD1 (5 bases). CDR1 is MNHEY, CDR2 SVGAGI, per germline. V gave up 10 bases and J gave up 2 bases, with 15 bases separating them. The CDR3 spans 13 residues. This CDR3 is CATEPSGPYEQYF. The CDR3 DNA reads TGTGCCACCGAACCTTCAGGGCCCTACGAGCAGTACTTC.

The V call is TRBV7-2, the J call TRBJ1-5; no clear D gene. The CDR3 runs 16 residues. With 4 bases removed from V and 0 bases from J, the gap between germline ends came to 13 bases. Germline V gene data show CDR1 as SGHTA and CDR2 as FQGNSA. For the CDR3, the DNA is TGTGCCAGCAGCTCCGCCGCGGCTTATAGCAATCAGCCCCAGCATTTT. This translates into CASSSAAAYSNQPQHF. Variable domain in full (rest from reference TRBV7-2 and TRBJ1-5): GAGVSQSPSNKVTEKGKDVELRCDPISGHTALYWYRQSLGQGLEFLIYFQGNSAPDKSGLPSDRFSAERTGGSVSTLTIQRTQQEDSAVYLCASSSAAAYSNQPQHFGDGTRLSIL.

V and J are TRBV28 and TRBJ2-7, with 7 bases lining up with TRBD1. V trimming: 6 bases; J trimming: 11 bases; junction bases outside the gene matches: 19. The CDR3 length is 15 residues. Germline V lookup: CDR1 MDHEN, CDR2 SYDVKM. CDR3 region: CASRPPDRARAREYF. The CDR3 DNA reads TGTGCCAGCAGACCTCCCGACAGGGCTCGAGCTAGGGAGTACTTC.

This clone has only a few counts. The chain combines TRBV7-9 with TRBJ1-6; TRBD1 matches 12 bases. V trimming: 4 bases; J trimming: 14 bases; junction bases outside the gene matches: 6. Germline CDR1 and CDR2: SEHNR and FQNEAQ (reference sequence). CDR3 length: 14 amino acids. CDR3 nucleotide sequence: TGTGCCAGCAGCTCAGGGACAGGGGGCTTGGCCCTCCACTTT. This gives the protein CASSSGTGGLALHF.

This chain uses TRBV3-1 (or the pseudogene TRBV3-2) with TRBJ1-1; D is perhaps TRBD1 (5 bases). V was clipped by 4 bases and J by 4 bases, with 13 bases between them. The CDR3 runs 14 residues. The germline gives CDR1 LGHDT, CDR2 YNNKEL (reference sequence). The CDR3 loop is CASSPQRGGTEAFF. Written as DNA, the CDR3 is TGTGCCAGCAGCCCCCAGCGGGGGGGCACTGAAGCTTTCTTT.

The chain couples TRBV27 to TRBJ2-5; no firm D call. This CDR3 region has 13 residues. Germline CDR1 is MNHEY and CDR2 is SMNVEV (reference sequence). V dropped 3 bases and J dropped 4 bases, with 9 bases sitting between them. Here the CDR3 DNA reads TGTGCCAGCAGTTTTATGTCGGGAGAGACCCAGTACTTC. Protein product: CASSFMSGETQYF.

The CDR3 nucleotides read TGTGCCAGTGAGAGGGCCCAGCATTTT. Its protein is CASERAQHF. This sequence joins TRBV21-1 and TRBJ1-5. TRBV21-1 represents a pseudogene. This CDR3 spans 9 amino acids.

The rearrangement links TRBV7-9 to TRBJ2-3; no definite D call. The V end was cut by 5 bases, the J end by 6 bases, with 15 bases between. In germline, CDR1 is SEHNR, CDR2 FQNEAQ (reference sequence). This CDR3 comprises 14 residues. The CDR3 DNA is TGTGCCAGCAGCCTCTTAGCCGCAAGGGATACGCAGTATTTT. Amino acid sequence: CASSLLAARDTQYF. Full variable domain (remainder filled in from reference TRBV7-9 and TRBJ2-3): DTGVSQNPRHKITKRGQNVTFRCDPISEHNRLYWYRQTLGQGPEFLTYFQNEAQLEKSRLLSDRFSAERPKGSFSTLEIQRTEQGDSAMYLCASSLLAARDTQYFGPGTRLTVL.

The gene calls are TRBV15 and TRBJ1-4; D gene ambiguous. V was clipped by 4 bases and J by 8 bases, with 14 bases between them. Germline lookup yields CDR1 LNHNV and CDR2 YYDKDF (reference sequence). This CDR3 has 14 amino acids. The CDR3 bases are TGTGCCACCAGCACGACCCTCGACGGGGAAAAACTGTTTTTT. Translating it yields CATSTTLDGEKLFF. The whole variable domain, filled in from reference TRBV15 and TRBJ1-4, reads DAMVIQNPRYQVTQFGKPVTLSCSQTLNHNVMYWYQQKSSQAPKLLFHYYDKDFNNEADTPDNFQSRRPNTSFCFLDIRSPGLGDTAMYLCATSTTLDGEKLFFGSGTQLSVL.

This sequence joins TRBV25-1 and TRBJ1-3; possible D gene TRBD1, 5 bases. Trimming took 1 base from V and 4 from J, leaving 8 bases between them. There are 14 residues in the CDR3. Looked up from germline, CDR1 is MGHDK and CDR2 is SYGVNS. The CDR3: CASSESGRGNTIYF. Here the CDR3 DNA reads TGTGCCAGCAGTGAATCAGGGCGGGGAAACACCATATATTTT.

The V and J genes are TRBV7-2 and TRBJ1-6, with 11 bases that match TRBD1. From germline, CDR1 is SGHTA and CDR2 FQGNSA. The CDR3 has 18 residues. V shed 5 bases and J 10 bases; nucleotides not matched to a gene: 16. The CDR3 region is CASSHHVAGTGGNSPLHF. The CDR3 DNA sequence: TGTGCCAGCAGCCATCACGTCGCGGGGACAGGGGGGAACTCACCCCTCCACTTT.

Remarks on this clone: Other DNA variants within this sample encode the same CDR3. This chain joins TRBV7-9 and TRBJ2-5; D may be TRBD2 (6 bases). Germline V gives CDR1 SEHNR, CDR2 FQNEAQ (reference sequence). Trimming pared 0 bases from V and 1 base from J, leaving 6 bases between. CDR3 length equals 14 residues. CDR3 sequence reads: CASSLAGGQETQYF. The CDR3 DNA reads TGTGCCAGCAGCTTAGCCGGGGGCCAAGAGACCCAGTACTTC.

This clone was seen only a few times. The gene calls are TRBV19 and TRBJ1-5; TRBD1 might be the D (6 bases). Germline CDR1 reads LNHDA; CDR2 reads SQIVND (reference sequence). V lost 6 bases and J lost 2, with 14 bases in between. This CDR3 region has 15 residues. The CDR3 bases are TGTGCCAGTAGCACAGGGTACCAGGGCAATCAGCCCCAGCATTTT. This translates into CASSTGYQGNQPQHF. The variable domain in full, completed from reference TRBV19 and TRBJ1-5, reads DGGITQSPKYLFRKEGQNVTLSCEQNLNHDAMYWYRQDPGQGLRLIYYSQIVNDFQKGDIAEGYSVSREKKESFPLTVTSAQKNPTAFYLCASSTGYQGNQPQHFGDGTRLSIL.

The genes are TRBV25-1 and TRBJ1-2, with TRBD1 identical over 9 bases. The CDR3 totals 15 residues. Germline CDR1 MGHDK, CDR2 SYGVNS. V lost 4 bases, J lost 8 bases, and 11 bases stayed unmatched. This CDR3 reads CASSATGGGSQGYTF. In DNA, the CDR3 is TGTGCCAGCAGTGCCACAGGGGGCGGATCCCAGGGCTACACCTTC.

The rearrangement links TRBV6-2 or TRBV6-3 to TRBJ2-7, with D hard to call. V lost 0 bases to trimming and J lost 0 bases, with 12 bases between them. Germline loops: CDR1 MNHEY, CDR2 SVGEGT. The CDR3 is made up of 16 amino acids. CDR3 bases: TGTGCCAGCAGTTACTCGATTGTCCAGTTCTCCTACGAGCAGTACTTC. Translating gives CASSYSIVQFSYEQYF.

This chain uses TRBV24-1 with TRBJ1-2; 7 bases align to TRBD1. The CDR3 length is 14 residues. V gave up 3 bases and J gave up 3 bases; unmatched junction bases: 3. Germline loops: CDR1 KGHDR, CDR2 SFDVKD. The CDR3 DNA sequence: TGTGCCACCAGTGATCCTGACAGGGACTATGGCTACACCTTC. Its protein product is CATSDPDRDYGYTF.

There are a few counts of this clone. This chain connects TRBV4-1 to TRBJ2-7; D perhaps matches TRBD1 (6 bases). This CDR3 has 15 residues. From germline, CDR1 is MGHRA and CDR2 YSYEKL. The germline V and J ends were trimmed by 1 base and 3 bases, with 13 bases remaining between them. The CDR3 here is CASSQATGWNYEQYF. In nucleotides, the CDR3 is TGCGCCAGCAGCCAAGCTACAGGGTGGAACTACGAGCAGTACTTC.

The V and J genes are TRBV7-9 and TRBJ2-7; 10 bases agree with TRBD2. This CDR3 spans 13 amino acids. The J segment lost 6 bases and the V segment lost 11 bases, leaving 10 bases of the junction unmatched. Looked up from germline, CDR1 is SEHNR and CDR2 is FQNEAQ (reference sequence). The CDR3 coding sequence is TGTGCCGGTATAGGGACTAGCGTTTCCGAGCAGTACTTC. It codes for CAGIGTSVSEQYF.

The V call is TRBV6-2 or TRBV6-3, the J call TRBJ2-5; D call uncertain. The CDR3 runs to 15 residues. Germline CDR1 MNHEY, CDR2 SVGEGT. Trimming left V 0 bases short and J 1 base short, with 9 bases between. CDR3 region: CASSYSSTGQETQYF. CDR3 DNA: TGTGCCAGCAGTTACTCATCGACGGGCCAAGAGACCCAGTACTTC.

As for this clone: At one end, the junction sequence differs from germline, possibly due to a read error. The chain couples TRBV19 to TRBJ2-3; 7 positions agree with TRBD2. Germline V lookup: CDR1 LNHDA, CDR2 SQIVND (reference sequence). This CDR3 region has 15 residues. CDR3 nucleotides: TGTGCCAGTAGCATAGCGGTTGGGGGGGGATCCACGCAGTATTTT. Translating it yields CASSIAVGGGSTQYF. Full variable domain (outside the CDR3, taken from reference TRBV19 and TRBJ2-3): DGGITQSPKYLFRKEGQNVTLSCEQNLNHDAMYWYRQDPGQGLRLIYYSQIVNDFQKGDIAEGYSVSREKKESFPLTVTSAQKNPTAFYLCASSIAVGGGSTQYFGPGTRLTVL.

V gene TRBV11-2 combines with J gene TRBJ2-1; 8 bases are a match to TRBD2. CDR3 size: 12 residues. J gave up 6 bases and V 5 bases, and 0 bases lay outside the gene matches. Germline V gene lookup returns CDR1 SGHAT and CDR2 FQNNGV. CDR3 sequence: CASSREGNEQFF. The DNA of the CDR3 is TGTGCCAGCAGCCGGGAGGGCAATGAGCAGTTCTTC. The full variable domain, rest sourced from reference TRBV11-2 and TRBJ2-1, is EAGVAQSPRYKIIEKRQSVAFWCNPISGHATLYWYQQILGQGPKLLIQFQNNGVVDDSQLPKDRFSAERLKGVDSTLKIQPAKLEDSAVYLCASSREGNEQFFGPGTRLTVL.

This chain uses TRBV30 with TRBJ1-1; D not resolved. This CDR3 has 13 residues. Germline CDR1 and CDR2: GTSNPN and SVGIG (reference sequence). V lost 4 bases and J 8 bases, leaving 17 bases between the germline ends. This CDR3 is CAWKIPTRFEAFF. CDR3 sequence (DNA): TGTGCCTGGAAAATCCCCACCAGATTCGAAGCTTTCTTT.

This sequence joins TRBV29-1 and TRBJ1-1; 8 nucleotides align to TRBD1. V shed 6 bases and J 8 bases; nucleotides not matched to a gene: 2. This CDR3 is built from 10 residues. The germline V gene encodes CDR1 SQVTM and CDR2 ANQGSEA. CDR3 protein: CSVRDREAFF. For the CDR3, the DNA is TGCAGCGTGAGGGACAGGGAAGCTTTCTTT.

The CDR3 DNA reads as TGTGCCAGCAGTCGTGAGCGTCAGAACTACGAGCAGTACTTC. Protein: CASSRERQNYEQYF. The V and J genes are TRBV2 and TRBJ2-7; D unresolved. This CDR3 has 14 residues. Trimming took off 5 bases at V and 3 bases at J, with 14 bases between the two ends. Per germline, CDR1 SNHLY and CDR2 FYNNEI.

The rearrangement joins TRBV14 to TRBJ1-4; D possibly corresponds to TRBD1 (6 bases). Trimming cost V 3 bases and J 5 bases, with 22 bases left between them. The CDR3 consists of 18 residues. CDR1 and CDR2 from the germline V gene are SGHDN and FVKESK. CDR3 protein: CASSHPPGRLRGNEKLFF. The DNA of the CDR3 is TGTGCCAGCAGCCACCCCCCGGGACGCCTAAGGGGGAATGAAAAACTGTTTTTT.